In this sample, the clone carrying this T cell receptor (beta chain) turned up once. Its antigen is as yet unknown. CDR1 and CDR2 (germline): MDHEN, SYDVKM. With 5 bases removed from V and 4 bases from J, the gap between germline ends came to 8 bases. This CDR3 has 12 residues. Using a J-beta primer mix together with a sample-barcoded 5' primer, a second PCR was run for roughly 6 to 11 cycles. MiXCR, applied by TCRdb to the 5' RACE reads, yields one record per CDR3 protein. The table has about 730,000 distinct CDR3 sequences, roughly 45% seen once. For every donor, a draw yielded 8.5 to 10 milliliters of peripheral blood. This entry is derived from a study of blood T cells in healthy people across ages. The study's findings and limits: Compared with aged donors, long-lived donors showed fewer expanded clones, suggesting selection. One million T cells yielded diversity estimates that were considered underestimates.

Sequences were obtained from blood. The chain employs TRBV28 and TRBJ2-5; D unclear. The sequence was obtained from a woman aged 60-70 years in good health. The CDR3 protein is CASSTVSETQYF. In nucleotides, the CDR3 is TGTGCCAGCAGTACGGTGTCAGAGACCCAGTACTTC.